This T cell receptor (beta chain) derives from a study of beta chain features in type 1 diabetes. Study results and caveats: TCRB CDR3s from Type 1 diabetes patients were moderately but significantly shorter in all four CD4+ subsets.

The isolated RNA, all of it, was reverse transcribed, so expressed TCRB transcripts were what got sequenced. TCRdb keeps only in-frame clones here, not all; method: immunoSEQ multiplex PCR. Of approximately 160,000 clones in the sample, 9% to 12% are singletons; the top ten hold 0.45% to 0.6%. This clone was seen a few times. Its specificity is unknown. V lost 3 bases and J lost 4; bases outside the gene matches: 2. Per the germline V gene, CDR1 is LGHNA and CDR2 is YNFKEQ. The length of the CDR3 is 13 residues. The origin of this receptor is a man younger than 40 with type 1 diabetes. V gene TRBV4-2 combines with J gene TRBJ1-2; 7 bases align to TRBD1. What was sequenced was central memory CD4+ T cells from blood. The CDR3 sequence is CASSQGTVYGYTF. The CDR3 nucleotides are TGTGCCAGCAGCCAGGGGACAGTCTATGGCTACACCTTC.